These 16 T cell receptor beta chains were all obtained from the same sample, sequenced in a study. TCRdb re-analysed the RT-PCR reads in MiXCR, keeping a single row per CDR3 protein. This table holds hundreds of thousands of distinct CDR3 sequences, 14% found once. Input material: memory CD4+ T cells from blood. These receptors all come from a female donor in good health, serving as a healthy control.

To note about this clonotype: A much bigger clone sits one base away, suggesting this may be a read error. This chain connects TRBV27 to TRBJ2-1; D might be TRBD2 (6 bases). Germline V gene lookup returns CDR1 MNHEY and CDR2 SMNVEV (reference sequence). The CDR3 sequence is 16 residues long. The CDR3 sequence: CASSSHLAQKGNEQLF. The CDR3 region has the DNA TGTGCCAGCAGTTCACACCTAGCGCAGAAAGGGAATGAGCAGCTCTTC.

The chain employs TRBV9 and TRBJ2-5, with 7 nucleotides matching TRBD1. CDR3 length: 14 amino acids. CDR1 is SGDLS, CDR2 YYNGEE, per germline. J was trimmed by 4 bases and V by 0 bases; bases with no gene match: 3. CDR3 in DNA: TGTGCCAGCAGCGTAGTAGGGGGCGGAGAGACCCAGTACTTC. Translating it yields CASSVVGGGETQYF.

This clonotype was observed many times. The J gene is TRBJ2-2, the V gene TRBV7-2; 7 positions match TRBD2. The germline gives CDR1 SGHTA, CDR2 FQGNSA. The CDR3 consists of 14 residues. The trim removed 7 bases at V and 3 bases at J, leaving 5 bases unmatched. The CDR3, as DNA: TGTGCCAGCACCGGCGGGAGTCACACCGGGGAGCTGTTTTTT. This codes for CASTGGSHTGELFF.

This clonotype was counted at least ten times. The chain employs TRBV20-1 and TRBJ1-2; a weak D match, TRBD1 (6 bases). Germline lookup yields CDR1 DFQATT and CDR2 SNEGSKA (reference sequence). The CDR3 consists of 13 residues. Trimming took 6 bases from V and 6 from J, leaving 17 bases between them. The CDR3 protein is CSAPSTGIHGYTF. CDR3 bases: TGCAGTGCCCCCTCAACAGGGATCCATGGCTACACCTTC.

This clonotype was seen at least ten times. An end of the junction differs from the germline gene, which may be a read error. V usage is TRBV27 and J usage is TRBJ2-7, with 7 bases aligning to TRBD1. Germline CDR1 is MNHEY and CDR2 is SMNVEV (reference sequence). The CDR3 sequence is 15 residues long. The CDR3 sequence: CASSWATGNSHEQYF. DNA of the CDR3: TGTGCCAGCAGTTGGGCGACAGGGAACTCCCACGAGCAGTACTTC.

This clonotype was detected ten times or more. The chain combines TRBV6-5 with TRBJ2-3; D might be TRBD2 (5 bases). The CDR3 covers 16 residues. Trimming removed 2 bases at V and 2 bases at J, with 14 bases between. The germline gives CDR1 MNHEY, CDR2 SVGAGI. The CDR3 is CASSYGRVTLTDTQYF. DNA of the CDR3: TGTGCCAGCAGTTACGGGCGGGTTACACTCACAGATACGCAGTATTTT.

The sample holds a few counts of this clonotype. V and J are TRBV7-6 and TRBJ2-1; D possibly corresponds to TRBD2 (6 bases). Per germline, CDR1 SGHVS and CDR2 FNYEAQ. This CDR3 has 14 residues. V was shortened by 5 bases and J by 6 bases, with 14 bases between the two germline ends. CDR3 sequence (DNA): TGTGCCAGCAGCCGCGGAGGGTTCATCAATGAGCAGTTCTTC. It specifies CASSRGGFINEQFF.

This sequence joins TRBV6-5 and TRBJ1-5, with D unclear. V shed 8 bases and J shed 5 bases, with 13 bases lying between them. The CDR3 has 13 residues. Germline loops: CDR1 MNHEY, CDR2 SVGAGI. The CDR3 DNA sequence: TGTGCCAGCGGCCGGGGTGATGATCAGCCCCAGCATTTT. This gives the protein CASGRGDDQPQHF.

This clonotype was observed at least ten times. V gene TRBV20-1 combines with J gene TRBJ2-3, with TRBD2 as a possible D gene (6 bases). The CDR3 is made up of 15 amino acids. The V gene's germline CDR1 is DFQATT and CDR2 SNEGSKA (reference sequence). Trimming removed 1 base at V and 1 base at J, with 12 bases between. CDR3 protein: CSARVEASGTDTQYF. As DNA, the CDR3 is TGCAGTGCTAGAGTCGAGGCTAGCGGCACAGATACGCAGTATTTT.

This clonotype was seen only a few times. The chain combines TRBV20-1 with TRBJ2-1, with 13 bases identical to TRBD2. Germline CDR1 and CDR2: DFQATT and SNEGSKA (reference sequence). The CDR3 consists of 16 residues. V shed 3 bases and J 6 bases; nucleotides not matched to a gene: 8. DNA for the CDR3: TGCAGTGCTAGCGGGGGACTAGCGGGGCCCGTCAATGAGCAGTTCTTC. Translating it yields CSASGGLAGPVNEQFF.

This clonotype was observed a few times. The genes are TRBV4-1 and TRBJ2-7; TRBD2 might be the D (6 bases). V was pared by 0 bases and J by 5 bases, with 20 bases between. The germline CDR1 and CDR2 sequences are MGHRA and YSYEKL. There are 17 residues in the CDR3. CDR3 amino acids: CASSQDFNGTDSDEQYF. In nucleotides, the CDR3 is TGCGCCAGCAGCCAAGATTTTAATGGGACTGATAGCGACGAGCAGTACTTC.

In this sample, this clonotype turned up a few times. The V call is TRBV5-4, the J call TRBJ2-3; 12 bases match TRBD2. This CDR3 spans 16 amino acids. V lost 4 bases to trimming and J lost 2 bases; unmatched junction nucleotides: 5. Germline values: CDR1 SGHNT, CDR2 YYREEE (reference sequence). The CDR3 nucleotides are TGTGCCAGCAGCCTCCGGACTAGCGGGAACACAGATACGCAGTATTTT. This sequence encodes CASSLRTSGNTDTQYF.

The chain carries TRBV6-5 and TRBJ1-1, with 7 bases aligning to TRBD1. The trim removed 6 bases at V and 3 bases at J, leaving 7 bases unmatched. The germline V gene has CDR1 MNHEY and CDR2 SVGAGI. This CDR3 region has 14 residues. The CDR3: CASRSRTGHTEAFF. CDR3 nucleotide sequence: TGTGCCAGCAGATCCCGGACAGGTCACACTGAAGCTTTCTTT.

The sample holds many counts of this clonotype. CDR3 sequence (DNA): TGTGCCAGTAGGGGCGGGAGTACCTACGAGCAGTACTTC. Translation: CASRGGSTYEQYF. The chain uses TRBV3-1 and TRBJ2-7, with TRBD2 matching over 7 bases. CDR3 length: 13 amino acids. The germline V gene encodes CDR1 LGHDT and CDR2 YNNKEL (reference sequence). V was clipped by 9 bases and J by 2 bases; unmatched bases: 7.

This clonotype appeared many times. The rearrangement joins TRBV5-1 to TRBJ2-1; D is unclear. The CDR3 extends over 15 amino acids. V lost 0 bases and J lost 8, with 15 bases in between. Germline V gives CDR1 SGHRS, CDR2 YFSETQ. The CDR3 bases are TGCGCCAGCAGCTTGGCCGAGGACCGTCGGGATGAGCAGTTCTTC. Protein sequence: CASSLAEDRRDEQFF.

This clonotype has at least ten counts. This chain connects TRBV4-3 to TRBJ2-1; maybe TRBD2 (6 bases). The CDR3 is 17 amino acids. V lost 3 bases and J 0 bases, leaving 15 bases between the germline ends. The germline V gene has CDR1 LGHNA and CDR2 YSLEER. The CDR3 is CASSQGLFLSSYNEQFF. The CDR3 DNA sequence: TGCGCCAGCAGCCAGGGACTTTTCCTGAGCTCCTACAATGAGCAGTTCTTC.